Sequencing of this T cell receptor (beta chain) was carried out in a study of identical twins. Study-level findings and limits: For cord blood, abundant beta clonotypes had fewer insertions, unlike memory repertoires, which showed none. Beta out-of-frame sequences displayed a weaker excess of sharing between twins.

This CDR3 contains 15 residues. The V segment lost 2 bases and the J segment 7 bases; nucleotides outside the gene matches: 7. Germline assignment: CDR1 MDHEN and CDR2 SYDVKM. MiXCR, applied by TCRdb to the 5' RACE reads, yields one record per CDR3 protein. The sample comprises 1.5 million to 2 million distinct CDR3 sequences, 32% of which are singletons, and approximately 0.29% rests with the top ten. In regard to this clonotype: What it binds is not known. A read error may explain this, as a much larger clone is one base away.

This receptor was taken from a newborn girl in good health. The chain is built from TRBV28 and TRBJ2-1; TRBD2 matches at 8 bases. Specimen: cord blood. The CDR3 spells CASSLPGASGNEQFF. CDR3 DNA: TGTGCCAGCAGTTTACCCGGGGCTAGCGGGAATGAGCAGTTCTTC. Full variable domain (rest looked up from reference TRBV28 and TRBJ2-1): DVKVTQSSRYLVKRTGEKVFLECVQDMDHENMFWYRQDPGLGLRLIYFSYDVKMKEKGDIPEGYSVSREKKERFSLILESASTNQTSMYLCASSLPGASGNEQFFGPGTRLTVL.